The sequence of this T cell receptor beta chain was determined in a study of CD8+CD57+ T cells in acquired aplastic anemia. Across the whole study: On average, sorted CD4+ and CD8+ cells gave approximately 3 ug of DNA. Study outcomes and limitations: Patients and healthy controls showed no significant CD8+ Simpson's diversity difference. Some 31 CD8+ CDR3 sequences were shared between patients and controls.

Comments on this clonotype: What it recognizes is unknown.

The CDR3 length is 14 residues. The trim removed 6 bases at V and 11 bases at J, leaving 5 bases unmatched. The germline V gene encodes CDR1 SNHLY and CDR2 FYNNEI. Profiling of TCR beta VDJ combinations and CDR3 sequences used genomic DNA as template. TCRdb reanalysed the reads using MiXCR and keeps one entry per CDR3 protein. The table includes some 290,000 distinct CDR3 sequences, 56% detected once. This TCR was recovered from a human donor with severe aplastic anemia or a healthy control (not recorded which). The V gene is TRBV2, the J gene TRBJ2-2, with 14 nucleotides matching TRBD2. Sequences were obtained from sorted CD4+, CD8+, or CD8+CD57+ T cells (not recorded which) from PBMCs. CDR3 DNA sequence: TGTGCCAGCAGGGGACTAGCGGGAGTCGGTGAGCTGTTTTTT. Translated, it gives CASRGLAGVGELFF.